This T cell receptor beta chain emerged from a study of blood T cell repertoires in COVID-19. Recruitment covered about two dozen US areas and drew participants whose ages spanned roughly 18 to 100 years. This CDR3 comprises 16 residues. The V gene end was trimmed by 6 bases and the J gene end by 4 bases; junction bases not matched to a gene: 9. Germline V gene sequence: CDR1 LGHNA, CDR2 YSLEER. The protocol was immunoSEQ multiplex PCR, while the TCRdb copy is restricted to in-frame clones and leaves out a portion. The profile shows 200,000 to 250,000 clones, about 80% of them singletons. The sequencing sample was made of PBMCs or T cells enriched from blood (not recorded which). This clonotype was obtained from a man in his forties who had recovered from COVID-19. The chain combines TRBV4-3 with TRBJ2-6; 7 bases match TRBD1. CDR3 sequence: CASSYRGTGGANVLTF. CDR3 in DNA: TGCGCCAGCAGTTACAGGGGAACTGGGGGGGCCAACGTCCTGACTTTC.